These 8 T cell receptor beta chains were all obtained from the same sample, sequenced in a study of T cell responses to AZD1222 COVID-19 vaccine. Sequenced by immunoSEQ multiplex PCR; TCRdb stores in-frame clones only, minus some. The table has about 67,000 clones, 80% to 90% seen once. The starting material was peripheral blood, obtained 28 days after the second AZD1222 dose. The receptors derive from an adult who received the AZD1222 COVID-19 vaccine.

V and J are TRBV6-5 and TRBJ2-5; TRBD2 matches at 11 bases. Germline V gene sequence: CDR1 MNHEY, CDR2 SVGAGI. Losses at the gene ends were 0 bases for V and 12 bases for J; bases not matched to a gene: 9. This CDR3 spans 15 amino acids. CDR3 in amino acids: CASSYSPSGGLKKYF. CDR3 bases: TGTGCCAGCAGTTACTCTCCTAGCGGGGGGCTCAAGAAGTACTTC.

This chain connects TRBV6-5 to TRBJ1-2, with TRBD1 matching over 8 bases. Germline lookup yields CDR1 MNHEY and CDR2 SVGAGI. This CDR3 has 14 amino acids. The V segment lost 6 bases and the J segment 0 bases; nucleotides outside the gene matches: 3. CDR3 bases: TGTGCCAGCAGGTGGACAGGGCCTAACTATGGCTACACCTTC. It encodes CASRWTGPNYGYTF.

The rearrangement uses TRBV6-2 or TRBV6-3 and TRBJ1-3, with D uncertain. This CDR3 region has 15 residues. V gave up 2 bases and J gave up 0 bases, with 8 bases separating them. The germline V gene encodes CDR1 MNHEY and CDR2 SVGEGT. The chain's CDR3 is CASSYAVSSGNTIYF. In nucleotides, the CDR3 is TGTGCCAGCAGTTACGCTGTGAGCTCTGGAAACACCATATATTTT.

The chain carries TRBV28 and TRBJ1-5; no reliable D call. Trimming pared 3 bases from V and 4 bases from J, leaving 7 bases between. CDR3 size: 13 residues. Germline loops: CDR1 MDHEN, CDR2 SYDVKM. The CDR3 DNA follows: TGTGCCAGCAGTTTTGGGATAAATCAGCCCCAGCATTTT. Amino acids: CASSFGINQPQHF.

The gene calls are TRBV21-1 and TRBJ2-2; the table calls TRBD2, which could not be checked here. TRBV21-1 is given as a pseudogene. CDR3 size: 18 residues. The DNA of the CDR3 is TGTGCCAGCAGCAAAGCGCCCTTGGGGCGGGGGGGCAGCGGGGAGCTGTTTTTT. Translation gives CASSKAPLGRGGSGELFF.

The chain carries TRBV7-2 and TRBJ1-3; D ambiguous. V lost 5 bases, J lost 4 bases, and 3 bases lay in between. The CDR3 contains 11 residues. Germline CDR1 and CDR2: SGHTA and FQGNSA. The CDR3 sequence is CASSQGNTIYF. The DNA for the CDR3 is TGTGCCAGCAGCCAAGGAAACACCATATATTTT.

The chain has TRBV7-9 and TRBJ1-5; TRBD1 might be the D (5 bases). From germline, CDR1 is SEHNR and CDR2 FQNEAQ (reference sequence). V was pared by 6 bases and J by 2 bases, with 8 bases between. The CDR3 runs to 13 residues. CDR3 region: CASSGGGNQPQHF. Here the CDR3 DNA reads TGTGCCAGCAGTGGGGGTGGCAATCAGCCCCAGCATTTT.

This clone was observed a few times. The chain uses TRBV5-6 and TRBJ1-5, with TRBD1 as a possible D gene (6 bases). Trimming cost V 5 bases and J 4 bases, with 13 bases left between them. CDR3 length: 14 residues. Germline V gene sequence: CDR1 SGHDT, CDR2 YYEEEE. The DNA for the CDR3 is TGTGCCAGCAGTCGTGGACAGCTGAATCAGCCCCAGCATTTT. It is translated as CASSRGQLNQPQHF.